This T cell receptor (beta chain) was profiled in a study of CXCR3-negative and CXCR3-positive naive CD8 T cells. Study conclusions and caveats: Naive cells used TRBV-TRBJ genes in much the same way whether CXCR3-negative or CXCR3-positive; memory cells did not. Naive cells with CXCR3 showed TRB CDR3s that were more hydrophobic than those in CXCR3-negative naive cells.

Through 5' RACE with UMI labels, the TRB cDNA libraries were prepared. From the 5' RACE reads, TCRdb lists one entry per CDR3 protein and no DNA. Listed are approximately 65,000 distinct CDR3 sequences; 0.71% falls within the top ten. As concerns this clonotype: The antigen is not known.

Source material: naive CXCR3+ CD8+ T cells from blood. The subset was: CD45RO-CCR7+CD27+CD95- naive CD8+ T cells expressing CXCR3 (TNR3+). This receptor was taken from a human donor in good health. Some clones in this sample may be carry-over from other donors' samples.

The CDR3 spells CASSLVWGGNEQYF. The chain uses TRBV11-3 and TRBJ2-7; the TRBD1 assignment by TCRdb is unverifiable without DNA. The CDR3 totals 14 residues. Germline assignment: CDR1 SGHNT and CDR2 YENEEA.